This T cell receptor (beta chain) was recovered during a study of T cells in Graves' hyperthyroidism and ophthalmopathy. Across the whole study: Peripheral blood was taken when the disease was first diagnosed, before any treatment began.

CDR1 SEHNR and CDR2 FQNEAQ come from the germline V gene (reference sequence). This CDR3 is built from 16 residues. J lost 0 bases, V lost 4 bases, and 7 bases had no gene match. Researchers took RNA transcripts and amplified the TCR beta CDR3 regions from them. The HTBI set primed first-round TCR CDR3 RT-PCR. TCRdb re-analysed the multiplex PCR reads in MiXCR, keeping a single row per CDR3 protein. The table shows some 600,000 distinct CDR3 sequences, with approximately 14% occurring only once. This clonotype was seen repeatedly, ten times or more. Patients were excluded for uncontrolled infection, other autoimmune disease, pregnancy or lactation.

The sample consisted of blood. The rearrangement uses TRBV7-9 and TRBJ2-7; 9 nucleotides agree with TRBD1. The clonotype originates from a woman aged 30 to 39 with Graves' hyperthyroidism that later progressed to Graves' ophthalmopathy. CDR3 sequence reads: CASSSGTGTVSYEQYF. In nucleotides, the CDR3 is TGTGCCAGCAGCTCGGGGACAGGGACAGTCTCCTACGAGCAGTACTTC.